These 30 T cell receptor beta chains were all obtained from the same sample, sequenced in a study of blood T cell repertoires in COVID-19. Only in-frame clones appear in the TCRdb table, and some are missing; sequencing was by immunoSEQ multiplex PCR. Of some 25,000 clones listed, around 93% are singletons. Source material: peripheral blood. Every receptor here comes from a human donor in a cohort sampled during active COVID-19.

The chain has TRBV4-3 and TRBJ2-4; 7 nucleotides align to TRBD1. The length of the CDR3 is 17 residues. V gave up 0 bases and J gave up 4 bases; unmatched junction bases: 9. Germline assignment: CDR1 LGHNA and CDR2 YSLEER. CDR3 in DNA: TGCGCCAGCAGCCAAGACACGGGGACACAGGGGAAAAACATTCAGTACTTC. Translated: CASSQDTGTQGKNIQYF.

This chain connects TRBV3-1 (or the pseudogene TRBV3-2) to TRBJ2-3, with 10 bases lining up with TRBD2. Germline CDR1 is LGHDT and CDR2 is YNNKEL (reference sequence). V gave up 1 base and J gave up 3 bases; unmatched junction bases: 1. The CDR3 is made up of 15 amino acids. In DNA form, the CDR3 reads TGTGCCAGCAGCCAAGCTAGCGGGAGAACAGATACGCAGTATTTT. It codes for CASSQASGRTDTQYF.

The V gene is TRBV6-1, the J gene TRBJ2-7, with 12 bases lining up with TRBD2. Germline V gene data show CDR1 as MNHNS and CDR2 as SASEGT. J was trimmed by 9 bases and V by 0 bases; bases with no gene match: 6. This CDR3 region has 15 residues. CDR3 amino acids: CASSEALAGGFGQYF. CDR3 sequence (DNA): TGTGCCAGCAGTGAAGCGCTAGCGGGAGGGTTTGGGCAGTACTTC.

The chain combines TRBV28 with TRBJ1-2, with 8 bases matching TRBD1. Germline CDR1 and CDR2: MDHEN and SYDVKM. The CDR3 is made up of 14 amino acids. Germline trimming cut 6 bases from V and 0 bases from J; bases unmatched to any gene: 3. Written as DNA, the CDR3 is TGTGCCAGCAGGAGGACAGGGACTAACTATGGCTACACCTTC. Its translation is CASRRTGTNYGYTF.

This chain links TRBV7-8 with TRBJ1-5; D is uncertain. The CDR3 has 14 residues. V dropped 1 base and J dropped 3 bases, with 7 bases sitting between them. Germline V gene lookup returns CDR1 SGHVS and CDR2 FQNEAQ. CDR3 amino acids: CASSLGGNNQPQHF. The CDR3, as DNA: TGTGCCAGCAGCTTAGGAGGAAACAATCAGCCCCAGCATTTT. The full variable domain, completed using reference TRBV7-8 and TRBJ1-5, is GAGVSQSPRYKVAKRGQDVALRCDPISGHVSLFWYQQALGQGPEFLTYFQNEAQLDKSGLPSDRFFAERPEGSVSTLKIQRTQQEDSAVYLCASSLGGNNQPQHFGDGTRLSIL.

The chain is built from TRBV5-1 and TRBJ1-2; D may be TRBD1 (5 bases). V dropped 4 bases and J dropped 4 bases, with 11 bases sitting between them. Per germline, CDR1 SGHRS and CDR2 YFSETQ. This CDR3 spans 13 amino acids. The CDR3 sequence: CASSPGLGYGYTF. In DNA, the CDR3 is TGCGCCAGCAGCCCAGGGTTGGGCTATGGCTACACCTTC.

The CDR3 nucleotides are TGTGCCAGCAGCTTAGATTGGGCAATGGGAGTTTCTAACTATGGCTACACCTTC. Encoded protein: CASSLDWAMGVSNYGYTF. The chain joins TRBV11-3 to TRBJ1-2; D not resolved. V was clipped by 0 bases and J by 0 bases, with 17 bases between them. The germline gives CDR1 SGHNT, CDR2 YENEEA. The CDR3 sequence is 18 residues long.

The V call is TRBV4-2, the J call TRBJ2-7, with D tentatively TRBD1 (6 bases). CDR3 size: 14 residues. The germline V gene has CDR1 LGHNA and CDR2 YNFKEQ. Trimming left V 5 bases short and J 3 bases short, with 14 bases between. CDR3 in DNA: TGTGCCAGCAGCTTGGACAAGGGACACTACGAGCAGTACTTC. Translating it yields CASSLDKGHYEQYF.

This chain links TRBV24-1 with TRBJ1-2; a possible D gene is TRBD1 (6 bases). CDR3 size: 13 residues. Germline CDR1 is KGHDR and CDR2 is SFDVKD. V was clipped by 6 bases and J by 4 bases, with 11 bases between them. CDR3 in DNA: TGTGCCACCAGTTACAGGGTTAGCTATGGCTACACCTTC. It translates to CATSYRVSYGYTF.

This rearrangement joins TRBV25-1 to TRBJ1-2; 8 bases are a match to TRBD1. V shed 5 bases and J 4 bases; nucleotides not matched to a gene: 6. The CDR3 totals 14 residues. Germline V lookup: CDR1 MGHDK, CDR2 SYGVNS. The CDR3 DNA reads TGTGCCAGCAGTCTATCAGGGGGCCCCTATGGCTACACCTTC. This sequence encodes CASSLSGGPYGYTF.

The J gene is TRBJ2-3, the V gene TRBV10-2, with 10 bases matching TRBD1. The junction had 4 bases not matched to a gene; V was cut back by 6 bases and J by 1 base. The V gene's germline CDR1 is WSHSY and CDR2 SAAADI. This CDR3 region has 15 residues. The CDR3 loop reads CASRAGTGGTDTQYF. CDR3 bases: TGCGCCAGCAGGGCCGGGACAGGGGGCACAGATACGCAGTATTTT.

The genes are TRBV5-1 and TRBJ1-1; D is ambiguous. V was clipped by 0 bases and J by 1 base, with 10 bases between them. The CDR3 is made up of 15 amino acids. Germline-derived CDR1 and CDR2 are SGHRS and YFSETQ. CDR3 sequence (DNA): TGCGCCAGCAGCTTGGAGCGGAACCCGAACACTGAAGCTTTCTTT. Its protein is CASSLERNPNTEAFF.

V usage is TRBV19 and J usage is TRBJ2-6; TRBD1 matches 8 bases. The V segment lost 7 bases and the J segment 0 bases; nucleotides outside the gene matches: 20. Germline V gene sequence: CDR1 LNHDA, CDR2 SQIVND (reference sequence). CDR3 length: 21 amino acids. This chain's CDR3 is CASTPRVSGAGGGSGANVLTF. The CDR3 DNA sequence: TGTGCCAGTACCCCTCGGGTCTCAGGTGCAGGGGGCGGCTCTGGGGCCAACGTCCTGACTTTC.

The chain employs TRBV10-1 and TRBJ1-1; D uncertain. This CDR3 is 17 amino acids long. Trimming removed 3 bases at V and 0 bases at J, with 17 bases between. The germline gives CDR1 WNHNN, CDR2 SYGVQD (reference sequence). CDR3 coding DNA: TGCGCCAGCAGTGATACCCTCTTTGACCAGGTGAACACTGAAGCTTTCTTT. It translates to CASSDTLFDQVNTEAFF.

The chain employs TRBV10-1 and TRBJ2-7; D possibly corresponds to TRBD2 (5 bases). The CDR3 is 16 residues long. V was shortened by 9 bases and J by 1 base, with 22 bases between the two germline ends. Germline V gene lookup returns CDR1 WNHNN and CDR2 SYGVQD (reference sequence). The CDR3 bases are TGCGCCAGTTCGGATCGGGGAAAACCTAATTCCTACGAGCAGTACTTC. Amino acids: CASSDRGKPNSYEQYF.

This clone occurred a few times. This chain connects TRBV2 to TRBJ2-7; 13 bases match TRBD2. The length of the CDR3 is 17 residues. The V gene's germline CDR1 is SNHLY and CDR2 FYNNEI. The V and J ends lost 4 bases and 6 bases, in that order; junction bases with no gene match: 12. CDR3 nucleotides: TGTGCCAGCAGTGGAGGACTAGCGGGAGTCATCGGAGGCGAGCAGTACTTC. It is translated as CASSGGLAGVIGGEQYF.

The DNA of the CDR3 is TGTGCCAGCACAGGGGGGACAGCTAGCACAGATACGCAGTATTTT. Amino acid sequence: CASTGGTASTDTQYF. This chain uses TRBV2 with TRBJ2-3; D is possibly TRBD1 (7 bases). CDR1 is SNHLY, CDR2 FYNNEI, per germline. Trimming took off 7 bases at V and 0 bases at J, with 14 bases between the two ends. This CDR3 is built from 15 residues.

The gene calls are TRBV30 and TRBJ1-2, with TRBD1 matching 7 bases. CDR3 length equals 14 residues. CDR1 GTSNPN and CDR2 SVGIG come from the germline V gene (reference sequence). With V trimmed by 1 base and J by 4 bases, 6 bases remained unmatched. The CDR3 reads CAWSAGTVAYGYTF. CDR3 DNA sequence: TGTGCCTGGAGTGCCGGGACAGTAGCCTATGGCTACACCTTC. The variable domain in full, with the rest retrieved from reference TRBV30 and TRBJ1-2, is SQTIHQWPATLVQPVGSPLSLECTVEGTSNPNLYWYRQAAGRGLQLLFYSVGIGQISSEVPQNLSASRPQDRQFILSSKKLLLSDSGFYLCAWSAGTVAYGYTFGSGTRLTVV.

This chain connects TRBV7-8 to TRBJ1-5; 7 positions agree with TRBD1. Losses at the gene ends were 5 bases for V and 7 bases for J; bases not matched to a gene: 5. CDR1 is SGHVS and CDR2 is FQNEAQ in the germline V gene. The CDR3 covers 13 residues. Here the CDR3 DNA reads TGTGCCAGCAGCCTCACAGGGGTCCAGCCCCAGCATTTT. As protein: CASSLTGVQPQHF.

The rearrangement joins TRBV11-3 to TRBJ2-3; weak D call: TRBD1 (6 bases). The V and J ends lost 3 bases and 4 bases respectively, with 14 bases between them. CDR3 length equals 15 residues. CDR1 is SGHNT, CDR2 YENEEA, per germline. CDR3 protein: CASSLGNRAADTQYF. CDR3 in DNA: TGTGCCAGCAGCTTGGGGAACAGGGCGGCAGATACGCAGTATTTT.

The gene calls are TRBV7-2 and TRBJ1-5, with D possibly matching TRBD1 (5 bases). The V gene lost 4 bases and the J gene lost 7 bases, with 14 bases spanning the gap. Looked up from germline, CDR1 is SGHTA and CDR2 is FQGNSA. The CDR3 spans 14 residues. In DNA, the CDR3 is TGTGCCAGCAGCTCCCCCGGGGGTGGGCAGCCCCAGCATTTT. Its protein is CASSSPGGGQPQHF. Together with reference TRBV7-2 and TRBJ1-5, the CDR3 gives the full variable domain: GAGVSQSPSNKVTEKGKDVELRCDPISGHTALYWYRQSLGQGLEFLIYFQGNSAPDKSGLPSDRFSAERTGGSVSTLTIQRTQQEDSAVYLCASSSPGGGQPQHFGDGTRLSIL.

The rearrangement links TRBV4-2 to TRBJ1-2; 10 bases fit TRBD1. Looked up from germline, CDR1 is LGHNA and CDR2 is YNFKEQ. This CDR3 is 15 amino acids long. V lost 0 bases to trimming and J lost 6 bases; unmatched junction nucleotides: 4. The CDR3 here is CASSQDRDRGNGYTF. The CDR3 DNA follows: TGTGCCAGCAGCCAAGATCGGGACAGGGGAAATGGCTACACCTTC.

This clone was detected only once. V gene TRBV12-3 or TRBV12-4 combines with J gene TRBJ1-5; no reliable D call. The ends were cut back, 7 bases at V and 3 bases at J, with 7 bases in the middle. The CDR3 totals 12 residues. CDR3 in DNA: TGTGCCAGCACCCTATCCAATCAGCCCCAGCATTTT. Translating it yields CASTLSNQPQHF.

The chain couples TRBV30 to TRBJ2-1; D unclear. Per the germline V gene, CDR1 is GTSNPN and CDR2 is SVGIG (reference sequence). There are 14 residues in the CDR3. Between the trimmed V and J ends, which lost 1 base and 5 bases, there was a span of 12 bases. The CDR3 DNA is TGTGCCTGGAGTGCCAAAGACTGGAACAATGAGCAGTTCTTC. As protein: CAWSAKDWNNEQFF. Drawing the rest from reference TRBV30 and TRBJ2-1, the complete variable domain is SQTIHQWPATLVQPVGSPLSLECTVEGTSNPNLYWYRQAAGRGLQLLFYSVGIGQISSEVPQNLSASRPQDRQFILSSKKLLLSDSGFYLCAWSAKDWNNEQFFGPGTRLTVL.

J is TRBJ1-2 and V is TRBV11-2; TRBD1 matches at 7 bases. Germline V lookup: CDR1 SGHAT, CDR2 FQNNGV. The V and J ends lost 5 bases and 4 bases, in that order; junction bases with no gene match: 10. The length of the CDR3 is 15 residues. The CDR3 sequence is CASSPTTGTGYGYTF. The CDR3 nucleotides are TGTGCCAGCAGCCCCACGACAGGGACCGGCTATGGCTACACCTTC.

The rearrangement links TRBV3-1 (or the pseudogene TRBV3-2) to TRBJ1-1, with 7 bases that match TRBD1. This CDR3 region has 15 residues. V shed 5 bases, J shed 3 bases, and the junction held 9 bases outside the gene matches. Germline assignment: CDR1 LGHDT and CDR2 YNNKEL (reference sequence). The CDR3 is CASSSHSDRYTEAFF. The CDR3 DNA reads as TGTGCCAGCAGCAGCCACTCGGACAGGTACACTGAAGCTTTCTTT.

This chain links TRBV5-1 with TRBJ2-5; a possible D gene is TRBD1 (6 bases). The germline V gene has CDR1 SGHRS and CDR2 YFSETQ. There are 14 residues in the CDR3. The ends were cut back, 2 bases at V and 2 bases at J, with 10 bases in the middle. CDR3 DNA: TGCGCCAGCAGCTTTGGACAGAATCAAGAGACCCAGTACTTC. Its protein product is CASSFGQNQETQYF. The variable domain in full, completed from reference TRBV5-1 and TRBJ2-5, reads KAGVTQTPRYLIKTRGQQVTLSCSPISGHRSVSWYQQTPGQGLQFLFEYFSETQRNKGNFPGRFSGRQFSNSRSEMNVSTLELGDSALYLCASSFGQNQETQYFGPGTRLLVL.

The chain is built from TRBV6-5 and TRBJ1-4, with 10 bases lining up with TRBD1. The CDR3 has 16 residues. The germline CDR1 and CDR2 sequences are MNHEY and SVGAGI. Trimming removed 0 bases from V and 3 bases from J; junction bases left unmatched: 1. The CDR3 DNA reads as TGTGCCAGCAGTTACTCCGGGACAGGGGCTAATGAAAAACTGTTTTTT. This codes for CASSYSGTGANEKLFF.

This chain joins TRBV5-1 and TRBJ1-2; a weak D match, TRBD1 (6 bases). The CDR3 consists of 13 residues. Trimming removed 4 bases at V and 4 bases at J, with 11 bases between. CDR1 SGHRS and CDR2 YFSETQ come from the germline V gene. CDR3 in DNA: TGCGCCAGCAGCCCACAGGGCCCCTATGGCTACACCTTC. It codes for CASSPQGPYGYTF.

The CDR3 reads CAIKDAGQNTEAFF. CDR3 DNA sequence: TGTGCCATCAAGGATGCGGGGCAGAACACTGAAGCTTTCTTT. V usage is TRBV10-3 and J usage is TRBJ1-1, with D perhaps TRBD1 (5 bases). Germline V gene lookup returns CDR1 ENHRY and CDR2 SYGVKD. Trimming shortened V by 7 bases and J by 1 base, and 13 bases separated the two germline ends. The CDR3 contains 14 residues.